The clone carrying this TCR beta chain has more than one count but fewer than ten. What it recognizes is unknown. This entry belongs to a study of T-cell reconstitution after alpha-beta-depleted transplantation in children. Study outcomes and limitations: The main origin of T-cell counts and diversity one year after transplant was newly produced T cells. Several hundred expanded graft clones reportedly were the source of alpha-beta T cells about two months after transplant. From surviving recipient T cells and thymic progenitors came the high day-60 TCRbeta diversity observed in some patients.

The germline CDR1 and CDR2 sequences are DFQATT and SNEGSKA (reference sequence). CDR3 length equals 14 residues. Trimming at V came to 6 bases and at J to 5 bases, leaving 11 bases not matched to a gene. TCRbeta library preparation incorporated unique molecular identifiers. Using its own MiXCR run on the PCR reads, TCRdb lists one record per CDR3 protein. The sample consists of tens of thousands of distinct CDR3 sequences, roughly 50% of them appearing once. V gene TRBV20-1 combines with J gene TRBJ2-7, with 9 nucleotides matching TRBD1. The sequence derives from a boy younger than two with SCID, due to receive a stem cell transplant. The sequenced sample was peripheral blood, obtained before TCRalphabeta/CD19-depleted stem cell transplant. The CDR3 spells CSADRTGGVDEQYF. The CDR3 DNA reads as TGCAGTGCCGACAGAACAGGGGGCGTCGACGAGCAGTACTTC.